The present entry profiles one T cell receptor beta chain with its context. This sample was included in a study of shared T cell receptors in the human thymus. Profiling relied on immunoSEQ multiplex PCR, and the TCRdb table lists in-frame clones only, not all of them. The table lists about 380,000 clones, roughly 94% of them singletons. V was cut by 0 bases and J by 5 bases, with 17 bases left in between. Germline values: CDR1 SGHTA, CDR2 FQGTGA. The length of the CDR3 is 16 residues. V and J are TRBV7-3 and TRBJ2-7; either TRBD1 or TRBD2 may supply D (6 bases each). This receptor was obtained from a human donor. Sequencing used thymocytes. Written as DNA, the CDR3 is TGTGCCAGCAGCTTAACCGCTGCTAGGGGGGACGACGAGCAGTACTTC. Its protein is CASSLTAARGDDEQYF.